This TCR beta chain was obtained from a study of T cell responses to AZD1222 COVID-19 vaccine. General study results and limits: CD4 TCRs associated with vaccination spanned spike, dominating at 160-218 and 743-854. Most donors were white British, females outnumbered males, and clonal diversity was possibly underestimated. Spike-specific TCR breadth and depth rose after two AZD1222 doses.

Clones were sequenced by immunoSEQ multiplex PCR, and TCRdb holds only the in-frame ones, with some missing. Among fewer than 180,000 clones listed, 94% were seen once. This clone came up a few times. Its antigen is not identified. In germline, CDR1 is MNHNY, CDR2 SVGAGI (reference sequence). Deletions cut 2 bases from V and 5 bases from J, with 9 bases between. The CDR3 has 13 residues. The source is an adult in good health. The chain links TRBV6-6 to TRBJ1-1; the D gene is possibly TRBD1 (6 bases). Sequenced here: peripheral blood, sampled on day 0 of AZD1222 vaccination. DNA for the CDR3: TGTGCCAGCAGTTACGCGCAGGGGACTGAAGCTTTCTTT. It specifies CASSYAQGTEAFF.